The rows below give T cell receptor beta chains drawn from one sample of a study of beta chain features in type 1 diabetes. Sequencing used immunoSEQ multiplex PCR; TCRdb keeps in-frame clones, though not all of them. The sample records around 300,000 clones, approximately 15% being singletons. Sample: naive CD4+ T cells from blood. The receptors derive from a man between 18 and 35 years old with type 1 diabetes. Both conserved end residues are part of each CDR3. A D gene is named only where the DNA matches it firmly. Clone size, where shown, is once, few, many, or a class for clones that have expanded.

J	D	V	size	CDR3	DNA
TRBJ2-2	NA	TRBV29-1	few	CSVTMVGGLTGELFF	TGCAGCGTCACCATGGTTGGGGGGTTAACCGGGGAGCTGTTTTTT
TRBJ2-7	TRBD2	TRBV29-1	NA	CSVVLASGRSHEREQYF	TGCAGCGTTGTCCTGGCTAGCGGGAGATCCCATGAGAGAGAGCAGTACTTC
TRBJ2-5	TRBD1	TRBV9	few	CASSAGQPQETQYF	TGTGCCAGCAGCGCGGGACAGCCCCAAGAGACCCAGTACTTC
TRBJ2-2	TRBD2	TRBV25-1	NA	CASSAKRGPSNTGELFF	TGTGCCAGCAGTGCTAAGCGGGGGCCCTCGAACACCGGGGAGCTGTTTTTT
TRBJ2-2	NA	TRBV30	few	CAWSVNRVTGELFF	TGTGCCTGGAGCGTTAACAGGGTGACCGGGGAGCTGTTTTTT
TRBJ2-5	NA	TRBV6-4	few	CASSEWTRKETQYF	TGTGCCAGCAGCGAATGGACACGGAAAGAGACCCAGTACTTC
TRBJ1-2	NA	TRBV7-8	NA	CASSFGRSDYGYTF	TGTGCCAGCAGCTTCGGGAGAAGTGACTATGGCTACACCTTC
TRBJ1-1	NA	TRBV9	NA	CASTTIGNTEAFF	TGTGCCAGCACGACAATAGGAAACACTGAAGCTTTCTTT
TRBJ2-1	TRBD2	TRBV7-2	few	CASSPRLAGNYNEQFF	TGTGCCAGCAGCCCCCGACTAGCGGGGAACTACAATGAGCAGTTCTTC
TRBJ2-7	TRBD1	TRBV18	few	CASSAPGTGAYEQYF	TGTGCCAGCTCAGCGCCAGGGACAGGCGCCTACGAGCAGTACTTC
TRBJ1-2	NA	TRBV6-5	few	CASSRDSNYGYTF	TGTGCCAGCAGTAGGGACTCGAACTATGGCTACACCTTC
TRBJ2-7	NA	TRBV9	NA	CASSVDRGGGPRGEQYF	TGTGCCAGCAGCGTAGACCGAGGGGGAGGGCCGCGCGGCGAGCAGTACTTC
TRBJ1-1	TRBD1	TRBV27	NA	CASSLAGTANTEAFF	TGTGCCAGCAGCCTGGCCGGGACAGCGAACACTGAAGCTTTCTTT
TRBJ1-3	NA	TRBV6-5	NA	CASSRLPGNTIYF	TGTGCCAGCAGCCGCCTACCTGGAAACACCATATATTTT
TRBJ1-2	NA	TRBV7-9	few	CASSPPGWGYTF	TGTGCCAGCAGCCCCCCGGGTTGGGGCTACACCTTC
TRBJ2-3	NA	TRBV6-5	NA	CASSYSRTSSTDTQYF	TGTGCCAGCAGTTACTCGAGGACATCTAGCACAGATACGCAGTATTTT
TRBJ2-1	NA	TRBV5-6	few	CASSSLQGSYNEQFF	TGTGCCAGCAGCTCGCTCCAGGGCTCCTACAATGAGCAGTTCTTC
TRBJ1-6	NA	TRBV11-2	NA	CASNRRSRNSPLHF	TGTGCCAGCAATCGTAGATCCCGGAATTCACCCCTCCACTTT
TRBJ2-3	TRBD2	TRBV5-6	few	CASSALSGGAVDTQYF	TGTGCCAGCAGCGCCTTGAGCGGGGGGGCGGTAGATACGCAGTATTTT
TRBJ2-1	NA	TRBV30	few	CAWSATPGGGEQFF	TGTGCCTGGAGTGCAACCCCAGGGGGAGGTGAGCAGTTCTTC
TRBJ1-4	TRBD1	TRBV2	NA	CASSRDRGDEKLFF	TGTGCCAGCAGTCGGGACAGGGGAGATGAAAAACTGTTTTTT
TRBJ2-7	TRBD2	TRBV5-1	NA	CASQEPSGGGSPLEQYF	TGCGCCAGCCAGGAACCTAGCGGGGGCGGGTCCCCACTCGAGCAGTACTTC
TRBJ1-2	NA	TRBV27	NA	CASSTTHRAPHYGYTF	TGTGCCAGCAGTACCACTCACAGGGCCCCGCACTATGGCTACACCTTC
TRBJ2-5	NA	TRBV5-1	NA	CASSSLAGPETQYF	TGCGCCAGCAGCTCCCTCGCTGGGCCGGAGACCCAGTACTTC
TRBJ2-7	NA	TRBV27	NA	CASSPWDLEGSYEQYF	TGTGCCAGCAGTCCCTGGGATCTAGAGGGCTCCTACGAGCAGTACTTC
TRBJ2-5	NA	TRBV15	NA	CATSPGEETQYF	TGTGCCACCAGCCCGGGGGAGGAGACCCAGTACTTC
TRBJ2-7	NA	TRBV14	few	CASSQVRARSDEQYF	TGTGCCAGCAGCCAAGTGAGGGCTCGGTCTGACGAGCAGTACTTC
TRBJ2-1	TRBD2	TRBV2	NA	CASSEALRTRAQFF	TGTGCCAGCAGTGAAGCGCTTCGGACTAGGGCGCAGTTCTTC
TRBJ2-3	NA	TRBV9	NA	CASSTRDFPQTQYF	TGTGCCAGCAGCACCCGGGACTTCCCCCAAACGCAGTATTTT
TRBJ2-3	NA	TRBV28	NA	CAGGGDVDTDTQYF	TGTGCCGGGGGGGGCGACGTTGACACAGATACGCAGTATTTT
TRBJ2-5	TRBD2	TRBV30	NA	CAWSLQAGGMETQYF	TGTGCCTGGAGCCTACAAGCGGGGGGGATGGAGACCCAGTACTTC
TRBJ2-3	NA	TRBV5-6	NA	CASSLGTAPSTDTQYF	TGTGCCAGCAGCTTGGGGACAGCTCCTAGCACAGATACGCAGTATTTT
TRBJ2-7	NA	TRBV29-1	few	CSVRGTLTYEQYF	TGCAGCGTCAGGGGTACATTGACCTACGAGCAGTACTTC
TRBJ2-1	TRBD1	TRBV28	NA	CASRKGTGYYNEQFF	TGTGCCAGCAGAAAAGGGACAGGCTACTACAATGAGCAGTTCTTC
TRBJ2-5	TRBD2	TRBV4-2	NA	CASSRETSVVETQYF	TGTGCCAGCAGCCGAGAAACTAGCGTGGTAGAGACCCAGTACTTC
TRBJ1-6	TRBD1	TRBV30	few	CACRDRVGSPLHF	TGTGCCTGCCGGGACAGGGTCGGCTCACCCCTCCACTTT
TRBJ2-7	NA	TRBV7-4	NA	CASSLWRFSYEQYF	TGTGCCAGCAGCCTATGGCGGTTCTCCTACGAGCAGTACTTC
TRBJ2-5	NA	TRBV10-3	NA	CASWDNQETQYF	TGTGCCTCCTGGGACAACCAAGAGACCCAGTACTTC
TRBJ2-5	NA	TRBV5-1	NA	CASSLGVETQYF	TGCGCCAGCAGCCTCGGGGTAGAGACCCAGTACTTC
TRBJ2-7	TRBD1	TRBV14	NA	CASSLLGQVTGEQYF	TGTGCCAGCAGCCTCCTGGGACAGGTAACCGGGGAGCAGTACTTC